This entry features one T cell receptor (beta chain) sequence. The entry originates in a study of blood T cell repertoires in COVID-19. Study-wide background: Italy, Spain and the United States were the sources of the convalescent and acute COVID-19 samples.

Trimming took 4 bases from V and 2 from J; bases not matched to a gene: 3. The CDR3 runs 17 residues. Germline V gives CDR1 SGHRS, CDR2 YFSETQ. In the study's own analysis: Amplification of reference gene primers provided the estimated nucleated cell counts. Repertoires were generated with immunoSEQ multiplex PCR, while TCRdb's copy carries only in-frame clones and drops some. V, J and clone size reflect that table, while D and trimming were determined from the DNA. The table records roughly 170,000 clones, roughly nine tenths of them present only once. The receptor comes from a man in his 70s with active or convalescent COVID-19. The V and J genes are TRBV5-1 and TRBJ2-1, with 16 bases identical to TRBD2. The sequenced sample consisted of peripheral blood. CDR3 region: CASSRGTSGGAYNEQFF. In DNA, the CDR3 is TGCGCCAGCAGCCGCGGGACTAGCGGGGGGGCCTACAATGAGCAGTTCTTC.